This T cell receptor beta chain was found in a study of blood T cell repertoires in COVID-19. On the study more broadly: Collection of acute and convalescent COVID-19 samples took place in the United States, Italy and Spain. In each case, the material was cDNA or gDNA derived from T cells, B-cell-depleted T cells, or PBMCs.

Germline loops: CDR1 GTSNPN, CDR2 SVGIG (reference sequence). The CDR3 runs to 15 residues. The ends were cut back, 3 bases at V and 0 bases at J, with 12 bases in the middle. In the original analysis: By means of reference gene primer amplification, nucleated cell counts were estimated. Assay used: immunoSEQ multiplex PCR; TCRdb lists only in-frame clones, some missing. V, J and clone size reflect that table, while D and trimming were determined from the DNA. The data hold 150,000 to 160,000 clones, with 84% observed a single time. This receptor was taken from a woman aged 50 to 60 with acute or convalescent COVID-19. The rearrangement links TRBV30 to TRBJ1-3; D call uncertain. The sequenced sample was peripheral blood. The chain's CDR3 is CAWRPTQSSGNTIYF. The DNA of the CDR3 is TGTGCCTGGAGACCCACACAGAGCTCTGGAAACACCATATATTTT.